In its sample, the clone carrying this T cell receptor (beta chain) was seen many times. Its antigen remains unidentified. Libraries of bulk TCR were made by previously described methods (with listed TCR primers). From the PCR reads, TCRdb called clonotypes with MiXCR, one entry per CDR3 protein. The sample carries a few hundred thousand distinct CDR3 sequences, over 20% recorded once. The data stem from a study of molecular identifiers for immune sequencing clone quantification. The study, taken as a whole, reports: Detectable among over 900,000 naive cells, according to reports, was Jurkat TCR RNA spiked in from one cell. Underestimation of highly expanded clone sizes could arise where identical TCR molecules share a barcode.

Sorting was used to obtain naive CD8 T cells (CD8+CD4-CCR7+CD45RA+). Per germline, CDR1 MRHNA and CDR2 SNTAGT. Trimming took off 7 bases at V and 3 bases at J, with 12 bases between the two ends. The CDR3 is 14 residues long. This sequence was found in a human donor in good health. Some libraries in this study had Jurkat cell RNA spiked in. J is TRBJ1-4 and V is TRBV6-4; possible D gene TRBD1, 5 bases. Sequencing was carried out using naive CD8+ T cells from blood, with Jurkat cell RNA spiked in. Documented subset: FACS-sorted CD8+CD4-CCR7+CD45RA+ naive T cells. The CDR3 DNA reads as TGTGCCAGCAAAAACAGGAAATCTAATGAAAAACTGTTTTTT. Translated: CASKNRKSNEKLFF.